Presented here are 13 T cell receptor beta chains from one specimen sequenced in a study of blood T cell repertoires in COVID-19. Measured with immunoSEQ multiplex PCR; TCRdb has only the in-frame clones, and not every one. The table includes some 370,000 clones, around 87% detected once. What was sequenced was peripheral blood. These receptors were obtained from a woman aged 30 to 39 with COVID-19, enrolled during active disease.

This chain uses TRBV7-9 with TRBJ2-5; D possibly corresponds to TRBD1 (6 bases). Trimming took off 2 bases at V and 1 base at J, with 11 bases between the two ends. The CDR3 extends over 15 amino acids. Germline V gene sequence: CDR1 SEHNR, CDR2 FQNEAQ (reference sequence). The CDR3 nucleotides read TGTGCCAGCAGCTTAATCAGGGGCCTCCAAGAGACCCAGTACTTC. Protein sequence: CASSLIRGLQETQYF.

This clone was seen a single time. The V gene is TRBV7-2, the J gene TRBJ1-6, with 12 bases lining up with TRBD1. V dropped 0 bases and J dropped 6; count of bases not matched to a gene: 6. In germline, CDR1 is SGHTA, CDR2 FQGNSA. The CDR3 runs to 18 residues. The CDR3 region is CASSLAAGTGGFNSPLHF. The CDR3 nucleotides are TGTGCCAGCAGCTTAGCGGCCGGGACAGGGGGCTTTAATTCACCCCTCCACTTT.

This clone has only one observation. The chain links TRBV11-1 to TRBJ2-7, with D possibly matching TRBD2 (5 bases). The germline gives CDR1 SGHAT, CDR2 FQDESV (reference sequence). Trimming took off 4 bases at V and 0 bases at J, with 13 bases between the two ends. This CDR3 region has 15 residues. CDR3 in amino acids: CASSWRADHSYEQYF. CDR3 sequence (DNA): TGTGCCAGCAGCTGGAGAGCGGACCACTCCTACGAGCAGTACTTC.

The rearrangement links TRBV4-3 to TRBJ2-3, with 7 bases fitting TRBD2. With V trimmed by 0 bases and J by 5 bases, 11 bases remained unmatched. Germline V gene data show CDR1 as LGHNA and CDR2 as YSLEER. The CDR3 has 17 amino acids. The CDR3 reads CASSQDRASGLKDTQYF. The CDR3 bases are TGCGCCAGCAGCCAAGATCGAGCTAGCGGTCTTAAAGATACGCAGTATTTT.

The chain employs TRBV5-6 and TRBJ2-3; 11 bases fit TRBD2. The germline V gene has CDR1 SGHDT and CDR2 YYEEEE. The CDR3 contains 16 residues. The junction had 6 bases not matched to a gene; V was cut back by 4 bases and J by 2 bases. Here the CDR3 reads CASSLGLAANTDTQYF. The CDR3 nucleotides read TGTGCCAGCAGCCTGGGACTAGCGGCCAACACAGATACGCAGTATTTT.

This sequence joins TRBV7-9 and TRBJ2-1, with D maybe TRBD1 (5 bases). This CDR3 has 13 amino acids. From germline, CDR1 is SEHNR and CDR2 FQNEAQ (reference sequence). The V gene lost 4 bases and the J gene lost 10 bases, with 14 bases spanning the gap. The CDR3 region is CASSSNPGYEQFF. The DNA for the CDR3 is TGTGCCAGCAGCTCGAACCCAGGGTACGAGCAGTTCTTC.

This clone showed up just once. The V gene is TRBV7-9, the J gene TRBJ2-6, with D possibly being TRBD2 (5 bases). The CDR3 is made up of 14 amino acids. The V gene lost 9 bases and the J gene lost 4 bases, with 13 bases spanning the gap. Per the germline V gene, CDR1 is SEHNR and CDR2 is FQNEAQ (reference sequence). The chain's CDR3 is CASPLASGANVLTF. Written as DNA, the CDR3 is TGTGCCAGTCCGCTAGCTTCAGGGGCCAACGTCCTGACTTTC.

This chain uses TRBV5-1 with TRBJ2-1; perhaps TRBD1 as D (6 bases). The CDR3 extends over 15 amino acids. CDR1 and CDR2 (germline): SGHRS, YFSETQ. V was cut by 0 bases and J by 10 bases, with 17 bases left in between. CDR3 protein: CASSLAGHSKREQFF. DNA of the CDR3: TGCGCCAGCAGCTTGGCGGGACACAGTAAAAGGGAGCAGTTCTTC.

This chain joins TRBV27 and TRBJ2-1; 8 bases line up with TRBD2. V was clipped by 5 bases and J by 6 bases; unmatched bases: 12. Germline CDR1 MNHEY, CDR2 SMNVEV (reference sequence). This CDR3 comprises 16 residues. The CDR3 region has the DNA TGTGCCAGCAGTCCGACGGGAGGGAGTTACATCAATGAGCAGTTCTTC. Protein sequence: CASSPTGGSYINEQFF.

With respect to this clone: The junction departs from germline at one end; a sequencing error may be responsible. This chain uses TRBV4-1 with TRBJ2-7, with a tentative D call TRBD2 (5 bases). The V gene's germline CDR1 is MGHRA and CDR2 YSYEKL. The CDR3 is 13 amino acids. The CDR3 nucleotides are TGCGCCAGCAGCTCCCGGACTTCCTCCGAGCAGTACTTC. Its translation is CASSSRTSSEQYF.

The V and J genes are TRBV7-8 and TRBJ2-3, with 8 bases that match TRBD2. The CDR3 extends over 16 amino acids. V was pared by 5 bases and J by 0 bases, with 7 bases of the junction left unmatched. CDR1 is SGHVS and CDR2 is FQNEAQ in the germline V gene. The CDR3 DNA reads as TGTGCCAGCAGCGCCACTAGCGGTTCTAGCACAGATACGCAGTATTTT. Translating it yields CASSATSGSSTDTQYF.

This clone has just one count. V and J are TRBV27 and TRBJ2-7; perhaps TRBD2 as D (6 bases). Germline CDR1 is MNHEY and CDR2 is SMNVEV (reference sequence). Trimming shortened V by 4 bases and J by 1 base, and 11 bases separated the two germline ends. The CDR3 runs 14 residues. Here the CDR3 reads CASSSSGRSYEQYF. The DNA of the CDR3 is TGTGCCAGCAGTTCAAGCGGGCGGTCCTACGAGCAGTACTTC.

The chain combines TRBV11-2 with TRBJ2-1; D ambiguous. The CDR3 is 13 amino acids. Per germline, CDR1 SGHAT and CDR2 FQNNGV. V lost 1 base and J lost 6, with 7 bases in between. The CDR3 coding sequence is TGTGCCAGCAGCTTAGGTCCAGGCAATGAGCAGTTCTTC. As protein: CASSLGPGNEQFF.